This passage covers 26 T cell receptor beta chains from one sample sequenced in a study of blood T cell repertoires in COVID-19. Sequenced by immunoSEQ multiplex PCR; TCRdb stores in-frame clones only, minus some. The sample includes around 50,000 clones, 78% of them seen just once. Sequences were obtained from PBMCs or T cells enriched from blood (not recorded which). These receptors were obtained from a woman between 50 and 59 years old with acute COVID-19.

The rearrangement uses TRBV11-2 and TRBJ2-3; 13 bases fit TRBD2. The CDR3 consists of 15 residues. V lost 6 bases to trimming and J lost 6 bases; unmatched junction nucleotides: 6. Germline CDR1 reads SGHAT; CDR2 reads FQNNGV. CDR3 loop: CASRAKTSGRDTQYF. The CDR3 nucleotides read TGTGCCAGCAGAGCCAAGACTAGCGGGAGGGATACGCAGTATTTT.

This chain joins TRBV3-1 (or the pseudogene TRBV3-2) and TRBJ1-1, with a tentative D call TRBD1 (6 bases). The V gene's germline CDR1 is LGHDT and CDR2 YNNKEL (reference sequence). The CDR3 has 16 amino acids. Trimming removed 1 base from V and 0 bases from J, with 12 bases in between. The CDR3 spells CASSQGQGLMNTEAFF. DNA for the CDR3: TGTGCCAGCAGCCAAGGGCAGGGGTTGATGAACACTGAAGCTTTCTTT.

CDR3 loop: CASSQESGGRYEQYF. DNA for the CDR3: TGCGCCAGCAGCCAAGAGAGCGGGGGAAGATACGAGCAGTACTTC. V gene TRBV4-1 combines with J gene TRBJ2-7, with 8 bases fitting TRBD2. There are 15 residues in the CDR3. The V gene end was trimmed by 0 bases and the J gene end by 4 bases; junction bases not matched to a gene: 5. Per the germline V gene, CDR1 is MGHRA and CDR2 is YSYEKL.

The chain links TRBV4-2 to TRBJ1-2, with D tentatively TRBD1 (6 bases). The germline V and J ends were trimmed by 4 bases and 4 bases, with 25 bases remaining between them. Germline V gene sequence: CDR1 LGHNA, CDR2 YNFKEQ. This CDR3 contains 18 residues. For the CDR3, the DNA is TGTGCCAGCAGCCCACGAGGACAGACCGATACGGTTCGCTATGGCTACACCTTC. It is translated as CASSPRGQTDTVRYGYTF.

The chain uses TRBV5-6 and TRBJ1-5, with D perhaps matching TRBD1 (6 bases). The CDR3 contains 15 residues. Deletions cut 0 bases from V and 4 bases from J, with 11 bases between. In germline, CDR1 is SGHDT, CDR2 YYEEEE. In DNA, the CDR3 is TGTGCCAGCAGCTTGGGGTGGCAGGGGAATCAGCCCCAGCATTTT. It specifies CASSLGWQGNQPQHF.

The chain joins TRBV30 to TRBJ1-1; maybe TRBD1 (6 bases). The CDR3 runs to 14 residues. Per germline, CDR1 GTSNPN and CDR2 SVGIG (reference sequence). V lost 0 bases, J lost 4 bases, and 12 bases lay in between. CDR3 region: CAWSVLGAGTEAFF. CDR3 coding DNA: TGTGCCTGGAGTGTACTGGGGGCGGGCACTGAAGCTTTCTTT.

The chain carries TRBV30 and TRBJ1-6, with 7 bases identical to TRBD1. The length of the CDR3 is 16 residues. V shed 3 bases, J shed 0 bases, and the junction held 5 bases outside the gene matches. From germline, CDR1 is GTSNPN and CDR2 SVGIG (reference sequence). As DNA, the CDR3 is TGTGCCTGGAGCCCGGGACAGAGCTCCTATAATTCACCCCTCCACTTT. It encodes CAWSPGQSSYNSPLHF.

This clone was picked up a small number of times. The CDR3 nucleotides read TGTGCCAGCAGCCAGTTGGGGGAGGGTAATGAAAAACTGTTTTTT. It codes for CASSQLGEGNEKLFF. The chain joins TRBV3-1 (or the pseudogene TRBV3-2) to TRBJ1-4; D may be TRBD1 (5 bases). The CDR3 is 15 amino acids. V was pared by 3 bases and J by 4 bases, with 12 bases between. Germline CDR1 reads LGHDT; CDR2 reads YNNKEL (reference sequence).

The J gene is TRBJ2-5, the V gene TRBV4-2, with 7 bases identical to TRBD1. V dropped 4 bases and J dropped 5; count of bases not matched to a gene: 7. The CDR3 extends over 14 amino acids. CDR1 is LGHNA and CDR2 is YNFKEQ in the germline V gene. The CDR3 DNA follows: TGTGCCAGCAGCCTAAACAGGGACAGTGAGACCCAGTACTTC. This codes for CASSLNRDSETQYF.

The chain uses TRBV5-6 and TRBJ1-1; possibly TRBD1 for D (5 bases). The CDR3 totals 15 residues. Trimming took 2 bases from V and 0 from J, leaving 11 bases between them. The germline V gene has CDR1 SGHDT and CDR2 YYEEEE. The CDR3 reads CASSLPTGMNTEAFF. The CDR3 DNA is TGTGCCAGCAGCTTACCTACAGGCATGAACACTGAAGCTTTCTTT. Variable domain in full (rest from reference TRBV5-6 and TRBJ1-1): DAGVTQSPTHLIKTRGQQVTLRCSPKSGHDTVSWYQQALGQGPQFIFQYYEEEERQRGNFPDRFSGHQFPNYSSELNVNALLLGDSALYLCASSLPTGMNTEAFFGQGTRLTVV.

This clone was counted only a few times. The CDR3 coding sequence is TGTGCCAGCAGCACACGACAGAGCACAGATACGCAGTATTTT. Residues: CASSTRQSTDTQYF. This chain links TRBV9 with TRBJ2-3, with TRBD1 as a possible D gene (5 bases). The CDR3 is 14 residues long. Germline CDR1 and CDR2: SGDLS and YYNGEE. V was trimmed by 4 bases and J by 0 bases, leaving 9 bases between them.

The J gene is TRBJ1-2, the V gene TRBV30; D not resolved. Per the germline V gene, CDR1 is GTSNPN and CDR2 is SVGIG (reference sequence). This CDR3 contains 12 residues. The V and J ends lost 1 base and 8 bases respectively, with 11 bases between them. The CDR3 sequence: CAWSAGSGGYTF. CDR3 sequence (DNA): TGTGCCTGGAGTGCGGGATCGGGCGGCTACACCTTC. Filled out from reference TRBV30 and TRBJ1-2, the complete variable domain reads SQTIHQWPATLVQPVGSPLSLECTVEGTSNPNLYWYRQAAGRGLQLLFYSVGIGQISSEVPQNLSASRPQDRQFILSSKKLLLSDSGFYLCAWSAGSGGYTFGSGTRLTVV.

The chain combines TRBV19 with TRBJ1-2; 7 nucleotides agree with TRBD1. Trimming at V came to 6 bases and at J to 3 bases, leaving 10 bases not matched to a gene. Germline V gene data show CDR1 as LNHDA and CDR2 as SQIVND (reference sequence). The CDR3 extends over 15 amino acids. Here the CDR3 DNA reads TGTGCCAGTAGATATAACAGGGGAAACGACTATGGCTACACCTTC. It specifies CASRYNRGNDYGYTF. Together with reference TRBV19 and TRBJ1-2, the CDR3 gives the full variable domain: DGGITQSPKYLFRKEGQNVTLSCEQNLNHDAMYWYRQDPGQGLRLIYYSQIVNDFQKGDIAEGYSVSREKKESFPLTVTSAQKNPTAFYLCASRYNRGNDYGYTFGSGTRLTVV.

This clone has a single count. The chain couples TRBV10-2 to TRBJ1-2; D perhaps matches TRBD1 (5 bases). V was clipped by 2 bases and J by 7 bases, with 17 bases between them. This CDR3 has 15 amino acids. Germline-derived CDR1 and CDR2 are WSHSY and SAAADI. CDR3 coding DNA: TGCGCCAGCAGTGAGATCGGAAGGGGTCCGGGTGGCTACACCTTC. The encoded protein is CASSEIGRGPGGYTF.

V usage is TRBV28 and J usage is TRBJ1-2, with TRBD1 matching over 10 bases. Germline lookup yields CDR1 MDHEN and CDR2 SYDVKM. The junction had 7 bases not matched to a gene; V was cut back by 2 bases and J by 1 base. The CDR3 loop spans 17 amino acids. The CDR3 spells CASSLRWDRGGNYGYTF. CDR3 nucleotide sequence: TGTGCCAGCAGTTTACGGTGGGACAGGGGCGGTAACTATGGCTACACCTTC.

The rearrangement uses TRBV12-3 or TRBV12-4 and TRBJ1-2, with D possibly TRBD1 on 6 matching bases. The ends were cut back, 6 bases at V and 6 bases at J, with 14 bases in the middle. This CDR3 region has 13 residues. Here the CDR3 DNA reads TGTGCCAGCAGCGAATCCGGGACACATGGCTACACCTTC. Translating gives CASSESGTHGYTF.

This rearrangement joins TRBV11-2 to TRBJ1-4; 10 positions match TRBD1. V dropped 5 bases and J dropped 8; count of bases not matched to a gene: 5. The CDR3 extends over 14 amino acids. Germline V gene sequence: CDR1 SGHAT, CDR2 FQNNGV. CDR3 DNA sequence: TGTGCCAGCAGCCCGGGACAGGGGCGCGAAAAACTGTTTTTT. Protein sequence: CASSPGQGREKLFF.

J is TRBJ1-1 and V is TRBV5-1; 7 nucleotides align to TRBD1. In germline, CDR1 is SGHRS, CDR2 YFSETQ. This CDR3 has 13 residues. After removal of 7 bases from V and 5 bases from J, the junction contained 8 bases not matched to a gene. This chain's CDR3 is CASGFQGVTEAFF. The DNA for the CDR3 is TGCGCCAGCGGGTTCCAGGGGGTAACTGAAGCTTTCTTT.

This clone was detected once. The rearrangement uses TRBV28 and TRBJ1-1; D call uncertain. The CDR3 sequence is 14 residues long. Germline lookup yields CDR1 MDHEN and CDR2 SYDVKM. Trimming pared 5 bases from V and 0 bases from J, leaving 10 bases between. CDR3 DNA: TGTGCCAGCAGTCTAGGTAAAATGAACACTGAAGCTTTCTTT. Translated, it gives CASSLGKMNTEAFF.

The rearrangement links TRBV10-2 to TRBJ2-5; TRBD2 is a possible D gene (5 bases). The CDR3 spans 14 residues. CDR1 and CDR2 (germline): WSHSY, SAAADI. Trimming shortened V by 3 bases and J by 4 bases, and 12 bases separated the two germline ends. CDR3 in amino acids: CASSDRWAGETQYF. DNA of the CDR3: TGCGCCAGCAGTGATAGGTGGGCGGGAGAGACCCAGTACTTC.

This chain joins TRBV5-4 and TRBJ1-2, with 8 bases that match TRBD1. V lost 0 bases, J lost 8 bases, and 9 bases stayed unmatched. Germline V CDR1 and CDR2: SGHNT, YYREEE (reference sequence). This CDR3 region has 15 residues. CDR3 region: CASSLATGGVAGYTF. As DNA, the CDR3 is TGTGCCAGCAGCTTGGCTACAGGGGGGGTGGCAGGCTACACCTTC. Full variable domain (missing parts from reference TRBV5-4 and TRBJ1-2): ETGVTQSPTHLIKTRGQQVTLRCSSQSGHNTVSWYQQALGQGPQFIFQYYREEENGRGNFPPRFSGLQFPNYSSELNVNALELDDSALYLCASSLATGGVAGYTFGSGTRLTVV.

The chain joins TRBV5-1 to TRBJ2-1; D might be TRBD1 (6 bases). CDR1 is SGHRS and CDR2 is YFSETQ in the germline V gene. V was clipped by 3 bases and J by 3 bases, with 10 bases between them. The CDR3 consists of 14 residues. The DNA of the CDR3 is TGCGCCAGCAGCTCGGGACAATACTACAATGAGCAGTTCTTC. Translated, it gives CASSSGQYYNEQFF.

The V call is TRBV19, the J call TRBJ2-1; 8 nucleotides agree with TRBD2. The V gene's germline CDR1 is LNHDA and CDR2 SQIVND (reference sequence). The CDR3 spans 16 residues. J lost 8 bases, V lost 4 bases, and 13 bases had no gene match. CDR3 in amino acids: CASSSLAGGSGHEQFF. The DNA for the CDR3 is TGTGCCAGTAGTAGTCTGGCGGGGGGATCTGGCCATGAGCAGTTCTTC.

The V call is TRBV19, the J call TRBJ2-5; TRBD2 aligns across 8 bases. Germline V gene sequence: CDR1 LNHDA, CDR2 SQIVND (reference sequence). The CDR3 extends over 15 amino acids. The V segment lost 10 bases and the J segment 4 bases; nucleotides outside the gene matches: 14. The CDR3 reads CATSGAGGTGETQYF. The CDR3 DNA reads as TGTGCCACCTCGGGGGCGGGGGGCACGGGAGAGACCCAGTACTTC. The whole variable domain, remainder taken from reference TRBV19 and TRBJ2-5, is DGGITQSPKYLFRKEGQNVTLSCEQNLNHDAMYWYRQDPGQGLRLIYYSQIVNDFQKGDIAEGYSVSREKKESFPLTVTSAQKNPTAFYLCATSGAGGTGETQYFGPGTRLLVL.

The rearrangement joins TRBV6-4 to TRBJ1-1, with a weak D call TRBD1 (6 bases). This CDR3 is built from 14 residues. Trimming left V 6 bases short and J 1 base short, with 12 bases between. Germline assignment: CDR1 MRHNA and CDR2 SNTAGT. CDR3 amino acids: CASRGAASNTEAFF. The CDR3 nucleotides are TGTGCCAGCAGGGGGGCAGCCTCGAACACTGAAGCTTTCTTT.

This clone has only one observation. The V and J genes are TRBV7-8 and TRBJ2-7; 7 nucleotides line up with TRBD2. This CDR3 spans 17 amino acids. Germline lookup yields CDR1 SGHVS and CDR2 FQNEAQ. V trimming: 1 base; J trimming: 2 bases; junction bases outside the gene matches: 11. CDR3 amino acids: CASSLVGGNPKAYEQYF. The CDR3, as DNA: TGTGCCAGCAGCTTAGTCGGGGGGAACCCCAAAGCCTACGAGCAGTACTTC.